This T cell receptor beta chain was recorded in a study of human T cells and chemical hapten exposure. Study-wide points: TCRs at high frequency, those above 1 in 1000, did not change with DPC sensitization. Higher patch test scores went with higher counts of PT1 expanded TCRs.

TCRdb analysed the RACE reads with MiXCR anew, one entry per CDR3 protein. The sample has about 84,000 distinct CDR3 sequences; around 9.3% are singletons. The time point: patch test 2, 6 weeks after DPC sensitization. Indicated treatment: therapeutic diphenylcyclopropenone sensitization with weekly scalp DPC. Patients had alopecia, were aged 18 to 70, and were not pregnant. From whole blood left unfractionated, total RNA was extracted. There are 15 residues in the CDR3. Germline CDR1 reads DFQATT; CDR2 reads SNEGSKA (reference sequence). V lost 2 bases to trimming and J lost 4 bases, with 15 bases between them. This clonotype was seen repeatedly, ten times or more. As yet, its antigen is unknown.

This clonotype was sampled from a woman aged 45-59 years with alopecia areata. Some clones in this sample may be carry-over from other donors' samples. J is TRBJ2-1 and V is TRBV20-1; possible D gene TRBD1, 6 bases. The sequenced sample was whole blood, obtained in connection with sensitization to the hapten diphenylcyclopropenone (DPC). CDR3 sequence: CSARPTTGEYNEQFF. The CDR3 bases are TGCAGTGCTAGACCCACGACAGGAGAATACAATGAGCAGTTCTTC.